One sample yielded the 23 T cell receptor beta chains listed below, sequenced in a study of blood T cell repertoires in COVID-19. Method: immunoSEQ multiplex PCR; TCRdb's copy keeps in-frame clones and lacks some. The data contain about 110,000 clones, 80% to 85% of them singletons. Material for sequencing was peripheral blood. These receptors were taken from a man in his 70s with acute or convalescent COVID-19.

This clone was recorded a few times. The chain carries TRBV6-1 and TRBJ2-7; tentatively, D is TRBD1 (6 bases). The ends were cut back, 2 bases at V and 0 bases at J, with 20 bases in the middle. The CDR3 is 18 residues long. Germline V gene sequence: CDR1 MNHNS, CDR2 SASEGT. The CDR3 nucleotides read TGTGCCAGCAGTGAAATATGGGGAACCAGGGGCAGCTCCTACGAGCAGTACTTC. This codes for CASSEIWGTRGSSYEQYF.

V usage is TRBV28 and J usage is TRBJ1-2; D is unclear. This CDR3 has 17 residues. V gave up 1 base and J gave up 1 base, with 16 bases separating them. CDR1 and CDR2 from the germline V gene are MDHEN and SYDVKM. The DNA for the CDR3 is TGTGCCAGCAGTTTATCGTCTGGAGGAAAGGGTAACTATGGCTACACCTTC. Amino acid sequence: CASSLSSGGKGNYGYTF.

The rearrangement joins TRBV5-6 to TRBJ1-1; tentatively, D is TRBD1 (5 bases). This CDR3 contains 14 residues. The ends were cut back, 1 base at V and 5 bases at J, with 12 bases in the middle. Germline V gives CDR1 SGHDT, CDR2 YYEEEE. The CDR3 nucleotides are TGTGCCAGCAGCTTGTTTACAGGCTTTACTGAAGCTTTCTTT. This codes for CASSLFTGFTEAFF.

The CDR3 DNA is TGTGCCAGCAGCCCCCAACAGGGTCATGAGCAGTTCTTC. It translates to CASSPQQGHEQFF. The genes are TRBV28 and TRBJ2-1, with a weak D call TRBD1 (6 bases). Germline V gene data show CDR1 as MDHEN and CDR2 as SYDVKM. The CDR3 has 13 amino acids. V gave up 6 bases and J gave up 8 bases, with 14 bases separating them.

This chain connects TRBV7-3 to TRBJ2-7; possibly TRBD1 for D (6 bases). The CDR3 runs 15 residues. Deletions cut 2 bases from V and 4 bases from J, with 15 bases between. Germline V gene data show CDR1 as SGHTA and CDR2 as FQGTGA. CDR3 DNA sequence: TGTGCCAGCAGCTTATTGGGGGCCCCAGGATACGAGCAGTACTTC. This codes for CASSLLGAPGYEQYF.

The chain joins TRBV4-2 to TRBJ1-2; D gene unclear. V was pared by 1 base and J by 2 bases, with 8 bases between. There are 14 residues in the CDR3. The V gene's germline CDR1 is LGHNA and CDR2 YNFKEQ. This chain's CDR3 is CASSQGGSNYGYTF. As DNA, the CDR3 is TGTGCCAGCAGCCAAGGCGGGTCGAACTATGGCTACACCTTC.

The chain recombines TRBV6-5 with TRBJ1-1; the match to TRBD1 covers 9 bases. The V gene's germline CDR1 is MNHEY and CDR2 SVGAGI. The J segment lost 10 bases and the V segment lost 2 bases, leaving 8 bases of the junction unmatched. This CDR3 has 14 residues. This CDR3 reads CASSYRTGDIGAFF. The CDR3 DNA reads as TGTGCCAGCAGTTACCGGACAGGGGATATTGGAGCTTTCTTT.

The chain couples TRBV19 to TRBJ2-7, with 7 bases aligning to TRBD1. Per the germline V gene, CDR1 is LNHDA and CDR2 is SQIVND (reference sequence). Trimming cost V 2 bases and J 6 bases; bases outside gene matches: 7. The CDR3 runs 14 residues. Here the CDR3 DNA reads TGTGCCAGTAGTATATTAGGGGGCTTGAGCGAGCAGTACTTC. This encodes CASSILGGLSEQYF.

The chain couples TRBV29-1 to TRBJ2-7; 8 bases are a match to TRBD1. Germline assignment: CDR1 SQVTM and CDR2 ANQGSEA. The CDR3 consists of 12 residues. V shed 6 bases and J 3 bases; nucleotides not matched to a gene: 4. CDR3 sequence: CSVLQGVYEQYF. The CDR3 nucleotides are TGCAGCGTATTACAGGGGGTCTACGAGCAGTACTTC.

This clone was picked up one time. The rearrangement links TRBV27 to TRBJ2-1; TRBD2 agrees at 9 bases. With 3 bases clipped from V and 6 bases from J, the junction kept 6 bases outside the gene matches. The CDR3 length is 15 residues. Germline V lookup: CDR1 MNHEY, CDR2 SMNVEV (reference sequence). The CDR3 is CASSLGRGGGNEQFF. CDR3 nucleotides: TGTGCCAGCAGTTTGGGGCGGGGGGGAGGCAATGAGCAGTTCTTC.

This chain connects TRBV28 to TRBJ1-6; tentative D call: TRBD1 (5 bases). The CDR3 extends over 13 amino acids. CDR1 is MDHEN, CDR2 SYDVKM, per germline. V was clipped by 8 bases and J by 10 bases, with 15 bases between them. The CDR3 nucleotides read TGTGCCAGCTTCTCAGGGTTGGACTCACCCCTCCACTTT. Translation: CASFSGLDSPLHF.

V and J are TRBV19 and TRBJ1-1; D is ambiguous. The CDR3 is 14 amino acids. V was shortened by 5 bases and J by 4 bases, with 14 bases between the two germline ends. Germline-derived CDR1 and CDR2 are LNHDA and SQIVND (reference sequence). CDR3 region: CASSPPGFLTEAFF. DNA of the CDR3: TGTGCCAGTAGTCCCCCGGGGTTCCTCACTGAAGCTTTCTTT.

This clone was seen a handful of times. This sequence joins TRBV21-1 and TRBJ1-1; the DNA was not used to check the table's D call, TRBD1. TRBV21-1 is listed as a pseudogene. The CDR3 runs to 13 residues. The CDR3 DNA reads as TGTGCCAGCAGCAAAACAGGGTTCACTGAAGCTTTCTTT. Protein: CASSKTGFTEAFF.

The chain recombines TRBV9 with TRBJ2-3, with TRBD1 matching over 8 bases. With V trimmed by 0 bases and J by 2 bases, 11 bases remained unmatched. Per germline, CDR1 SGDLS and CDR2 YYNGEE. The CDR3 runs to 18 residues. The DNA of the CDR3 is TGTGCCAGCAGCGTAGGGAGGGCAGGGGGCGTATTCACAGATACGCAGTATTTT. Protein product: CASSVGRAGGVFTDTQYF.

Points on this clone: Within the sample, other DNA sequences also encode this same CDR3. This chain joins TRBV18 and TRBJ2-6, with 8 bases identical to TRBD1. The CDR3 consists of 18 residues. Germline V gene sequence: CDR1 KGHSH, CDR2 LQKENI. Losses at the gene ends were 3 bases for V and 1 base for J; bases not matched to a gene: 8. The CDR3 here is CASSPVGQGGSGANVLTF. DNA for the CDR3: TGTGCCAGCTCACCGGTCGGACAGGGTGGATCTGGGGCCAACGTCCTGACTTTC.

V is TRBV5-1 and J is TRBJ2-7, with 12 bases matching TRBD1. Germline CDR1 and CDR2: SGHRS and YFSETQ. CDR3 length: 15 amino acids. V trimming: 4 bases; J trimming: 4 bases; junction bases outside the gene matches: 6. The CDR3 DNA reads TGCGCCAGCAGCCCCTCGGGACAGGGGGCGTACGAGCAGTACTTC. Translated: CASSPSGQGAYEQYF.

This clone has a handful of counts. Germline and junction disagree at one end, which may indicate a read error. The CDR3 DNA sequence: TGTGCCAGCAGGGAAGGGACAGGGAAAGGCTACACCTTC. Amino acids: CASREGTGKGYTF. The V and J genes are TRBV6-1 and TRBJ1-2, with TRBD1 identical over 9 bases. CDR3 size: 13 residues. Looked up from germline, CDR1 is MNHNS and CDR2 is SASEGT.

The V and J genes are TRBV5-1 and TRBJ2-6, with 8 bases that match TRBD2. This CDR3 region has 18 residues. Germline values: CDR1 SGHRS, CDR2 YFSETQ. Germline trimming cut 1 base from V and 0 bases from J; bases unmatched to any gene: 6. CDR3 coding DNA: TGCGCCAGCAGCTTGCGGGGGGGTACTACCTCTGGGGCCAACGTCCTGACTTTC. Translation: CASSLRGGTTSGANVLTF.

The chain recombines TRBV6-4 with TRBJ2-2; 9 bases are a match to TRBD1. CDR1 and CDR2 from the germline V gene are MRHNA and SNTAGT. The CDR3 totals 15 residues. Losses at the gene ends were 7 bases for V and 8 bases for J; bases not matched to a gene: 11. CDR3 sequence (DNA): TGTGCCAGCACCCCGGGACAGGGATGGTCAGGGGAGCTGTTTTTT. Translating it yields CASTPGQGWSGELFF.

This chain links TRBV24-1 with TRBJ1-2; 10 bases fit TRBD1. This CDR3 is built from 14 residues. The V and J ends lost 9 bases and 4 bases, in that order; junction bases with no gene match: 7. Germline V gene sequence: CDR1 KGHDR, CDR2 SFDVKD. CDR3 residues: CATFGTGETYGYTF. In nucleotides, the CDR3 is TGTGCCACCTTCGGGACAGGGGAAACCTATGGCTACACCTTC.

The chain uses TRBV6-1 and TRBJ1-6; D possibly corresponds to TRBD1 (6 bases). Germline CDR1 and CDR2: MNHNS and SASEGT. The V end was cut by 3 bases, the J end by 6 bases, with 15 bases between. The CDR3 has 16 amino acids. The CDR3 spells CASSDGGLGGNSPLHF. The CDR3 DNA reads TGTGCCAGCAGTGATGGGGGTTTAGGGGGTAATTCACCCCTCCACTTT.

Here the CDR3 reads CASSLQQGNTGELFF. The CDR3 DNA reads TGCGCCAGCAGCTTGCAACAGGGTAACACCGGGGAGCTGTTTTTT. The rearrangement links TRBV5-1 to TRBJ2-2; D might be TRBD1 (6 bases). The CDR3 loop spans 15 amino acids. V was cut by 1 base and J by 2 bases, with 9 bases left in between. Germline V CDR1 and CDR2: SGHRS, YFSETQ.

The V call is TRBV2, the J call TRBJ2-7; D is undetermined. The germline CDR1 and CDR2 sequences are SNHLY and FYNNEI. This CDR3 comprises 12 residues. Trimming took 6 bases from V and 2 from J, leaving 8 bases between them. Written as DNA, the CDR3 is TGTGCCAGCAGCGGTGAGACCTACGAGCAGTACTTC. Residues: CASSGETYEQYF.